The entry below gives a single TCR beta chain sequence along with its context. V gave up 4 bases and J gave up 2 bases, with 18 bases separating them. The CDR3 loop spans 16 amino acids. Germline V gene sequence: CDR1 SGHRS, CDR2 YFSETQ. TCRdb passed the 5' RACE reads through MiXCR, listing each CDR3 protein once. Here the sample spans about 240,000 distinct CDR3 sequences, about 7% being singletons. This specimen comes from a study of T cells after yellow fever vaccination. The chain uses TRBV5-1 and TRBJ1-1, with D possibly being TRBD1 (5 bases). This receptor was taken from a man younger than 45 who received the YFV17D yellow fever vaccine. The material was CD4+ T cells sorted from PBMCs, obtained 15 days after the yellow fever booster vaccination. CDR3 DNA sequence: TGCGCCAGCAGCAGACTCCCGGACAAGGATAACACTGAAGCTTTCTTT. This translates into CASSRLPDKDNTEAFF.